A selection of T cell receptor beta chains follows, all from one sample in a study of vaccination effects on CD4 cells after COVID-19. Their antigens are not known. The method was immunoSEQ multiplex PCR; TCRdb's version includes in-frame clones alone and lacks a portion of them. The table shows about 72,000 clones, with 70% to 90% occurring only once. The sequencing used CD4+ T cells from PBMCs cultured with HCoV-229E spike peptides, collected after COVID-19 vaccination. The receptors were sampled from a human donor who received a COVID-19 vaccine. CDR3s leave out the opening cysteine and the closing phenylalanine or tryptophan.

CDR3aa: ASSPTGSYGYT; j_gene: TRBJ1-2; v_gene: TRBV18
CDR3aa: ASTKGGITDTQY; j_gene: TRBJ2-3; v_gene: TRBV28
CDR3aa: ASSELIIQETQY; j_gene: TRBJ2-5; v_gene: TRBV2
CDR3aa: ASSAGQAMNTEAF; j_gene: TRBJ1-1; v_gene: TRBV9
CDR3aa: ASTDPSGTDTQY; j_gene: TRBJ2-3; v_gene: TRBV5-1
CDR3aa: ASSTRTSGGGDTQY; j_gene: TRBJ2-3; v_gene: TRBV18
CDR3aa: ASSLMAQANQPQH; j_gene: TRBJ1-5; v_gene: TRBV7-2
CDR3aa: ASSMATAGDSPLH; j_gene: TRBJ1-6; v_gene: TRBV19
CDR3aa: ASSRGGGDNTGELF; j_gene: TRBJ2-2; v_gene: TRBV7-9
CDR3aa: ASSQNGETQY; j_gene: TRBJ2-5; v_gene: TRBV7-2
CDR3aa: ATSTGATGELF; j_gene: TRBJ2-2; v_gene: TRBV24-1
CDR3aa: ASSPKVHRPYNEQF; j_gene: TRBJ2-1; v_gene: TRBV3-1/TRBV3-2
CDR3aa: ASSQSGWDGYT; j_gene: TRBJ1-2; v_gene: TRBV21-1
CDR3aa: ASSSQGQSNTGELF; j_gene: TRBJ2-2; v_gene: TRBV5-1
CDR3aa: ASSHGLNYGYT; j_gene: TRBJ1-2; v_gene: TRBV4-2
CDR3aa: ASSIMGRGEKLF; j_gene: TRBJ1-4; v_gene: TRBV5-1
CDR3aa: ASSSTPPETQY; j_gene: TRBJ2-5; v_gene: TRBV11-2
CDR3aa: ARSLGGKETQY; j_gene: TRBJ2-5; v_gene: TRBV5-3
CDR3aa: ASSERQQETQY; j_gene: TRBJ2-5; v_gene: TRBV6-1
CDR3aa: ASSLGSLVTDTQY; j_gene: TRBJ2-3; v_gene: TRBV5-1
CDR3aa: ASSLGRPGEGYGYT; j_gene: TRBJ1-2; v_gene: TRBV7-9
CDR3aa: ASSEAPDPGELF; j_gene: TRBJ2-2; v_gene: TRBV2
CDR3aa: ASSSGDREGTEAF; j_gene: TRBJ1-1; v_gene: TRBV5-1
CDR3aa: ASSSLQGGDPNEKLF; j_gene: TRBJ1-4; v_gene: TRBV28
CDR3aa: ATTQEATGELF; j_gene: TRBJ2-2; v_gene: TRBV24-1
CDR3aa: ASSRDRVGYT; j_gene: TRBJ1-2; v_gene: TRBV25-1
CDR3aa: ASSPIGRGTNEKLF; j_gene: TRBJ1-4; v_gene: TRBV18
CDR3aa: ATRTSGGETQY; j_gene: TRBJ2-5; v_gene: TRBV19
CDR3aa: ASSSHRAGGLHTQY; j_gene: TRBJ2-3; v_gene: TRBV7-9
CDR3aa: ASSQRPQGASTDTQY; j_gene: TRBJ2-3; v_gene: TRBV6-4
CDR3aa: ASSLEAQAGTGELF; j_gene: TRBJ2-2; v_gene: TRBV11-3
CDR3aa: ASRMGSSYNEQF; j_gene: TRBJ2-1; v_gene: TRBV19
CDR3aa: ASSYKSRENEKLF; j_gene: TRBJ1-4; v_gene: TRBV6-5
CDR3aa: ASSPGTSGLIYNEQF; j_gene: TRBJ2-1; v_gene: TRBV6-2/TRBV6-3
CDR3aa: AWNRGMNTEAF; j_gene: TRBJ1-1; v_gene: TRBV30
CDR3aa: AWSVRAGYGYT; j_gene: TRBJ1-2; v_gene: TRBV30
CDR3aa: ASSLIGGVYNEQF; j_gene: TRBJ2-1; v_gene: TRBV7-3
CDR3aa: ASSSTAGRGNSPLH; j_gene: TRBJ1-6; v_gene: TRBV19
CDR3aa: ASSSTTGRPNEKLF; j_gene: TRBJ1-4; v_gene: TRBV5-1
CDR3aa: ATSRSSTRDTQY; j_gene: TRBJ2-3; v_gene: TRBV15
CDR3aa: ASSREVNTEAF; j_gene: TRBJ1-1; v_gene: TRBV12-3/TRBV12-4
CDR3aa: ASSRTVAEQF; j_gene: TRBJ2-1; v_gene: TRBV5-4
CDR3aa: ASSRTGVGADTQY; j_gene: TRBJ2-3; v_gene: TRBV11-1
CDR3aa: ASSDEGRQPQH; j_gene: TRBJ1-5; v_gene: TRBV2
CDR3aa: ASSPPGQGAKGYGYT; j_gene: TRBJ1-2; v_gene: TRBV28
CDR3aa: ASSIGAGGPLGTQY; j_gene: TRBJ2-5; v_gene: TRBV19
CDR3aa: ATSAPPGSTDTQY; j_gene: TRBJ2-3; v_gene: TRBV24-1
CDR3aa: ASSEAQTGYYNSPLH; j_gene: TRBJ1-6; v_gene: TRBV6-1
CDR3aa: ASSPPGGEFGYT; j_gene: TRBJ1-2; v_gene: TRBV18
CDR3aa: ASSQGQREAF; j_gene: TRBJ1-1; v_gene: TRBV3-1/TRBV3-2
CDR3aa: ATRGLRGTGELF; j_gene: TRBJ2-2; v_gene: TRBV5-5
CDR3aa: ATSTSQGAEAF; j_gene: TRBJ1-1; v_gene: TRBV24-1